The sequence of this T cell receptor (beta chain) was determined in a study of OX40 agonist ivuxolimab in advanced cancers. Study-wide results and limits: The mean number of expanded clones was higher in CD8+ T cells than in CD4+. The specificity for antigen of the expanded peripheral T cells was not determined. Blood T cells, both CD4+ and CD8+, expanded clonally by week 6 at 0.1 to 3.0 mg/kg. Certain nonresponders additionally had low normalized T-cell clonal expansion.

TCRdb's table, derived via immunoSEQ multiplex PCR, lists solely in-frame clones and lacks some. The table has around 70,000 clones, around 85% seen once; the top ten hold around 1.8%. V lost 3 bases, J lost 0 bases, and 11 bases lay in between. CDR1 and CDR2 (germline): MGHRA, YSYEKL. The CDR3 consists of 15 residues. Of note for this clone: Antigen unknown.

The chain couples TRBV4-1 to TRBJ1-1; D unresolved. The receptor was derived from an adult with an advanced solid tumor such as melanoma, head and neck, liver or kidney cancer. Sequencing used CD4+ or CD8+ T cells sorted from blood, obtained in a trial of the OX40 agonist ivuxolimab. The CDR3 nucleotides read TGCGCCAGCAGCCATGGAGACGGCTTGAACACTGAAGCTTTCTTT. Encoded protein: CASSHGDGLNTEAFF.